This T cell receptor beta chain was retrieved from a study of a mutant IDH1 vaccine in newly diagnosed glioma. Study background: The first vaccination came 4-6 weeks after radiotherapy alone, or with temozolomide cycles. It was radiotherapy, temozolomide, or both that patients received previously, with most receiving both. Visit V13 took place at week 47, and visit V12 happened at week 35. Study findings and constraints: With respect to changes in top peripheral T cell clonotypes, pseudoprogression seemed unrelated.

Germline V gene data show CDR1 as SEHNR and CDR2 as FQNEAQ (reference sequence). There are 19 residues in the CDR3. V shed 2 bases, J shed 0 bases, and the junction held 12 bases outside the gene matches. Time point described: week 35, safety follow-up. Each vaccine dose was 300 ug of mutant IDH1 20-mer peptide, with topical imiquimod. Points on this clone: What it binds is not known.

This table comes from immunoSEQ multiplex PCR, and its TCRdb copy is limited to in-frame clones, with some not included. The data contain around 70,000 clones, around 86% of them singletons. This clonotype was sampled from a young man with glioma. This sample comprised PBMCs, obtained from a glioma patient whose treatment included an IDH1 peptide vaccine. The chain couples TRBV7-9 to TRBJ1-3; 8 nucleotides line up with TRBD1. CDR3 in DNA: TGTGCCAGCAGCTTACCACCGGGACAGGCACTAAGCTCTGGAAACACCATATATTTT. Residues: CASSLPPGQALSSGNTIYF. The whole variable domain, remainder taken from reference TRBV7-9 and TRBJ1-3, is DTGVSQNPRHKITKRGQNVTFRCDPISEHNRLYWYRQTLGQGPEFLTYFQNEAQLEKSRLLSDRFSAERPKGSFSTLEIQRTEQGDSAMYLCASSLPPGQALSSGNTIYFGEGSWLTVV.